This TCR beta chain emerged from a study of sequential checkpoint blockade in melanoma. Study details: Patients were randomized 1:1 to nivolumab-then-ipilimumab or ipilimumab-then-nivolumab first-line. Each arm's sequence ended with maintenance nivolumab. 91 pretreatment tumor DNA samples were TCRβ immunosequenced. Study findings and constraints: For nivolumab-first patients, baseline tumor clonality was associated with response.

The length of the CDR3 is 16 residues. Germline CDR1 SGHRS, CDR2 YFSETQ. V lost 5 bases, J lost 3 bases, and 18 bases lay in between. Treatment described: randomized to nivolumab then ipilimumab (arm A) or the reverse (arm B). The table came from immunoSEQ multiplex PCR; TCRdb's copy has only in-frame clones and leaves some out. The sample holds 860 or so clones, 25% to 30% seen once. Notes on this clone: Its antigen remains unknown.

The sample consisted of tumor tissue (inferred from file names), taken from a patient given nivolumab and ipilimumab in sequence. The chain uses TRBV5-1 and TRBJ1-5, with a possible D match to TRBD1 (5 bases). This clonotype originated in a human donor with melanoma. CDR3 residues: CASRPPGRGPNQPQHF. As DNA, the CDR3 is TGCGCCAGCAGACCCCCCGGGCGGGGCCCCAATCAGCCCCAGCATTTT. Looking up the rest from reference TRBV5-1 and TRBJ1-5 gives the full variable domain: KAGVTQTPRYLIKTRGQQVTLSCSPISGHRSVSWYQQTPGQGLQFLFEYFSETQRNKGNFPGRFSGRQFSNSRSEMNVSTLELGDSALYLCASRPPGRGPNQPQHFGDGTRLSIL.